The 9 T cell receptor beta chains given below trace back to one sample, sequenced in a study of graft-versus-host responses after intestinal transplantation (dated by TCRdb to 2020 to 2022). Library construction relied on the immunoSEQ multiplex PCR assay. TCRdb obtained this table from immuneACCESS and retained in-frame rearrangements with V and J assigned. These tables miss some clones; where compared with another copy, unresolved V genes account for less than half of the shortfall, and the remainder is unexplained. The sample includes around 45,000 clones, with approximately 94% observed a single time. The ten most abundant clones make up more than 1.5% of the sample. The input for sequencing was PBMCs, taken 335 days after intestinal transplant. These receptors were obtained from a human patient who received an intestinal transplant, so some T cells may come from the graft donor.

V gene TRBV5-1 combines with J gene TRBJ2-3; 7 bases are shared with TRBD1. This CDR3 comprises 17 residues. Trimming removed 3 bases from V and 3 bases from J; junction bases left unmatched: 13. In germline, CDR1 is SGHRS, CDR2 YFSETQ. CDR3 loop: CASSWQTGTLRTDTQYF. Written as DNA, the CDR3 is TGCGCCAGCAGCTGGCAGACAGGGACCCTCAGGACAGATACGCAGTATTTT.

Only a few counts were recorded for this clone. The J gene is TRBJ2-1, the V gene TRBV11-2; 12 bases fit TRBD2. V lost 5 bases, J lost 7 bases, and 6 bases stayed unmatched. The germline gives CDR1 SGHAT, CDR2 FQNNGV. CDR3 length: 15 residues. CDR3 in DNA: TGTGCCAGCAGCCCTAGCGGGGGGGCGGTGAATGAGCAGTTCTTC. It encodes CASSPSGGAVNEQFF.

This chain connects TRBV27 to TRBJ2-3; TRBD1 aligns across 7 bases. The CDR3 is made up of 13 amino acids. The V gene end was trimmed by 2 bases and the J gene end by 4 bases; junction bases not matched to a gene: 0. Germline lookup yields CDR1 MNHEY and CDR2 SMNVEV (reference sequence). As DNA, the CDR3 is TGTGCCAGCAGTTTACAGGGGGCAGATACGCAGTATTTT. Its translation: CASSLQGADTQYF.

This chain uses TRBV28 with TRBJ2-7; the D call may be TRBD1 or TRBD2 (5 bases each). The CDR3 spans 13 residues. The V end lost 4 bases, the J end lost 4 bases, and 11 bases lay between the germline ends. Looked up from germline, CDR1 is MDHEN and CDR2 is SYDVKM. In DNA form, the CDR3 reads TGTGCCAGCAGTTCAGGGAGCGGATACGAGCAGTACTTC. It specifies CASSSGSGYEQYF.

The J gene is TRBJ2-3, the V gene TRBV7-9; D call uncertain. The CDR3 is 13 residues long. Trimming stripped 2 bases from V and 14 bases from J, with 17 bases between. Germline-derived CDR1 and CDR2 are SEHNR and FQNEAQ (reference sequence). CDR3 coding DNA: TGTGCCAGCAGCTTAAGTGAGGAGCTTGTTTGGTATTTT. Amino acids: CASSLSEELVWYF.

V gene TRBV2 combines with J gene TRBJ2-7; possibly TRBD1 for D (6 bases). With 8 bases removed from V and 3 bases from J, the gap between germline ends came to 14 bases. Germline CDR1 and CDR2: SNHLY and FYNNEI. CDR3 length: 13 residues. CDR3 nucleotides: TGTGCCAGCGATAGAACAGGGTACTACGAGCAGTACTTC. Translated: CASDRTGYYEQYF.

The rearrangement uses TRBV2 and TRBJ2-2; 9 bases map to TRBD1. This CDR3 has 15 amino acids. The germline V gene encodes CDR1 SNHLY and CDR2 FYNNEI. With 4 bases clipped from V and 5 bases from J, the junction kept 5 bases outside the gene matches. CDR3 in DNA: TGTGCCAGCAGTGTGGACAGGGGACGGACCGGGGAGCTGTTTTTT. It specifies CASSVDRGRTGELFF.

The chain couples TRBV6-6 to TRBJ2-3; D unclear. Germline V gene sequence: CDR1 MNHNY, CDR2 SVGAGI (reference sequence). Trimming pared 3 bases from V and 6 bases from J, leaving 10 bases between. The CDR3 runs to 13 residues. The CDR3: CASSYPGPDTQYF. In nucleotides, the CDR3 is TGTGCCAGCAGTTATCCCGGGCCCGATACGCAGTATTTT.

CDR3 amino acids: CASSLQGDSYEQYF. CDR3 coding DNA: TGTGCCAGCAGTCTGCAGGGGGACTCCTACGAGCAGTACTTC. The rearrangement joins TRBV27 to TRBJ2-7, with TRBD1 matching 7 bases. V shed 5 bases, J shed 0 bases, and the junction held 4 bases outside the gene matches. The CDR3 is 14 residues long. CDR1 and CDR2 from the germline V gene are MNHEY and SMNVEV (reference sequence).